The rows below give T cell receptor beta chains drawn from one sample of a study of cytomegalovirus exposure and HLA in healthy donors. Profiling relied on immunoSEQ multiplex PCR, and the TCRdb table lists in-frame clones only, not all of them. Here the sample spans 180,000 or so clones, approximately 71% being singletons. The sample comprised PBMCs. Every receptor here comes from a woman in her 40s in good health and CMV-seropositive. Both conserved end residues are part of each CDR3. A D gene is named only where the DNA matches it firmly. A clone size is listed for some rows: how often the clone was seen (once, few, many), or a class if it is expanded.

>-|-|TRBV15|TRBJ2-5
TGTGCCACCAGCAGAGACGCTATCAAGGGGGGGCTGGGGGAGACCCAGTACTTC
CATSRDAIKGGLGETQYF
>-|TRBD1|TRBV7-9|TRBJ2-5
TGTGCCAGCAGCTATGACAGGGTTGGGGAGACCCAGTACTTC
CASSYDRVGETQYF
>-|TRBD2|TRBV2|TRBJ2-2
TGTGCCAGCAGATCCTGGACTAGCGGGAGTACCGGGGAGCTGTTTTTT
CASRSWTSGSTGELFF
>few|TRBD2|TRBV4-3|TRBJ2-5
TGCGCCAGCAGCCAAGTAAGAGCGGGGATTGGGACCCAGTACTTC
CASSQVRAGIGTQYF
>few|-|TRBV7-7|TRBJ2-2
TGTGCTAGCAGCCCGCAGGGTCTGGCCGGGGAGCTGTTTTTT
CASSPQGLAGELFF
>-|TRBD2|TRBV6-5|TRBJ2-3
TGTGCCAGTAAAGCGGGAGACGGCACAGATACGCAGTATTTT
CASKAGDGTDTQYF
>-|TRBD1|TRBV7-9|TRBJ1-4
TGTGCCAGCAGCTTAACCGGGACAGGGGGCGAAAAACTGTTTTTT
CASSLTGTGGEKLFF
>-|TRBD2|TRBV7-2|TRBJ2-2
TGTGCCAGCAGCAAAAAAGCGGGGGGGAACACCGGGGAGCTGTTTTTT
CASSKKAGGNTGELFF
>-|-|TRBV28|TRBJ1-3
TGTGCCAGCCGGCGGACTCGCACTGGAAACACCATATATTTT
CASRRTRTGNTIYF
>-|TRBD1|TRBV5-4|TRBJ1-2
TGTGCCAGCAGCTTGGGAGGGACAGGGGAAGGAGGCTACACCTTC
CASSLGGTGEGGYTF
>-|TRBD2|TRBV5-4|TRBJ2-7
TGTGCCAGCAGCCCGATAGAAAATAGCGGGAGCTCCTACGAGCAGTACTTC
CASSPIENSGSSYEQYF